This TCR beta chain comes out of a study of T cell clones after liver transplantation. Germline CDR1 is MNHEY and CDR2 is SMNVEV (reference sequence). The CDR3 has 13 residues. V lost 3 bases and J lost 4, with 8 bases in between. Clones were read by immunoSEQ multiplex PCR, and TCRdb kept only the in-frame ones, dropping some. Of more than 95,000 clones listed, approximately 90% are singletons. V gene TRBV27 combines with J gene TRBJ2-3, with D maybe TRBD1 (5 bases). This clonotype originated in a human patient who received a liver transplant. The graft donor may have given rise to some T cells. The source material was CD4+ T cells from blood, sampled 12 months after liver transplant. The CDR3 DNA follows: TGTGCCAGCAGTTTGACAGTCTCAGATACGCAGTATTTT. It codes for CASSLTVSDTQYF.